The next 4 T cell receptor beta chains were all read from a single sample in a study of tumor-infiltrating lymphocytes in primary liver carcinoma. In addition to blood RNA drawn from unsorted whole blood, germline DNA was extracted. A primer matching the constant region was used to make TCR beta cDNA from approximately 0.55 ug of total RNA. It was through three nested multiplex PCR rounds of slightly modified ARM-PCR that TCR beta libraries arose. Investigators reported that the first two PCR rounds, at 10 to 11 cycles each, used TRBV1-TRBV30 forward primers with a C-beta reverse primer. Via MiXCR, TCRdb re-called the multiplex PCR reads, giving one row per CDR3 protein. The profile shows 300,000 to 400,000 distinct CDR3 sequences, around three fifths of them singletons. The sequenced material came from peripheral blood. All receptors derive from a man between 35 and 55 years old with primary liver carcinoma and hepatitis B virus infection.

This clonotype was observed once. V is TRBV7-2 and J is TRBJ2-7; D is unresolved. Trimming stripped 5 bases from V and 1 base from J, with 12 bases between. Germline CDR1 and CDR2: SGHTA and FQGNSA. This CDR3 comprises 14 residues. CDR3 loop: CASSDLTGSYEQYF. The CDR3 DNA reads as TGTGCCAGCAGCGATTTAACGGGTTCCTACGAGCAGTACTTC.

Many counts were recorded for this clonotype. The J gene is TRBJ1-2, the V gene TRBV11-3; 7 bases are shared with TRBD1. Looked up from germline, CDR1 is SGHNT and CDR2 is YENEEA. V was clipped by 5 bases and J by 5 bases; unmatched bases: 2. The CDR3 has 12 amino acids. For the CDR3, the DNA is TGTGCCAGCAGCCAGGGGGGATATGGCTACACCTTC. Translating it yields CASSQGGYGYTF.

About this clonotype itself: This likely comes from a read error, as the CDR3 has no conserved phenylalanine or tryptophan at its end. V usage is TRBV29-1 and J usage is TRBJ2-1; 7 bases map to TRBD1. The V and J ends lost 5 bases and 5 bases, in that order; junction bases with no gene match: 9. The CDR3 has 14 residues. Germline-derived CDR1 and CDR2 are SQVTM and ANQGSEA. The CDR3 region is CSVTGQWANNEQFY. The CDR3, as DNA: TGCAGCGTTACGGGACAGTGGGCCAACAATGAGCAGTTCTAC.

This clonotype was seen many times. The CDR3 coding sequence is TGCGCCAGCAGCCAAGGGGGGGGTCGCGTATCAGAGACCCAGTACTTC. The encoded protein is CASSQGGGRVSETQYF. V gene TRBV4-1 combines with J gene TRBJ2-5; 7 bases are shared with TRBD2. After removal of 1 base from V and 4 bases from J, the junction contained 9 bases not matched to a gene. The length of the CDR3 is 16 residues. Per germline, CDR1 MGHRA and CDR2 YSYEKL.